This entry features one T cell receptor (beta chain) sequence. The target antigen is unknown. Germline V gene data show CDR1 as SGHTA and CDR2 as FQGNSA. The V and J ends lost 5 bases and 2 bases respectively, with 9 bases between them. The CDR3 runs 13 residues. The study enrolled healthy HIV-negative adults without recent acute infections or vaccinations as donors. Genomic DNA of every subset was divided equally among multiple immunoSEQ plates. Generated by immunoSEQ multiplex PCR, the TCRdb table keeps only in-frame clones and is missing some. Altogether around 1,000,000 clones are present, around 77% being singletons, with the ten largest covering roughly 0.9%. The sample belongs to a study of shared clonotypes between healthy human individuals. The study, taken as a whole, reports: The study found approximately 5% of naive CD4 clonotypes shared across a few donors.

The sample consisted of memory CD4+ T cells from PBMCs. Regarding subset: CD45RA-negative fraction. The chain carries TRBV7-2 and TRBJ2-5; D uncertain. This receptor was identified in a man aged 18 to 29 in good health. Some clones in this sample may be carry-over from other donors' samples. CDR3 amino acids: CASSKVWQETQYF. CDR3 coding DNA: TGTGCCAGCAGCAAAGTGTGGCAAGAGACCCAGTACTTC.